This TCR beta chain derives from a study of blood T cell repertoires in COVID-19. For the study at large: Both acute and convalescent COVID-19 samples were obtained from the United States, Italy and Spain. Sample material is recorded as cDNA or gDNA derived from T cells, B-cell-depleted T cells, or PBMCs.

Per the original data handling: Amplified reference gene primers provided the basis for estimating nucleated cell counts. Repertoires were generated with immunoSEQ multiplex PCR, while TCRdb's copy carries only in-frame clones and drops some. The V and J calls and clone size are taken from that table; D and trimming were inferred from the DNA. This table holds around 69,000 clones, approximately 84% found once. Germline assignment: CDR1 GTSNPN and CDR2 SVGIG (reference sequence). V lost 5 bases to trimming and J lost 1 base, with 13 bases between them. This CDR3 spans 14 amino acids. The TCR comes from a man in his fifties with active COVID-19. The sequencing sample was made of peripheral blood. J is TRBJ2-3 and V is TRBV30; a possible D gene is TRBD1 (6 bases). The CDR3 is CAWDQGSRTDTQYF. The CDR3 DNA is TGTGCCTGGGATCAGGGGTCCCGCACAGATACGCAGTATTTT. Combining the CDR3 with reference TRBV30 and TRBJ2-3 gives the whole variable domain SQTIHQWPATLVQPVGSPLSLECTVEGTSNPNLYWYRQAAGRGLQLLFYSVGIGQISSEVPQNLSASRPQDRQFILSSKKLLLSDSGFYLCAWDQGSRTDTQYFGPGTRLTVL.